These 16 T cell receptor beta chains were sequenced from one sample in a study of T cell changes during pregnancy in multiple sclerosis. Using immunoSEQ multiplex PCR, the repertoire was profiled, and TCRdb retains in-frame clones only, with some absent. Of about 54,000 clones listed, approximately 92% are singletons. The sample in question was peripheral blood, obtained after pregnancy. These receptors all stem from a female donor in good health, enrolled as a control in a pregnancy study.

The chain combines TRBV5-1 with TRBJ1-1, with 10 positions matching TRBD1. Germline values: CDR1 SGHRS, CDR2 YFSETQ. The CDR3 has 15 amino acids. Losses at the gene ends were 1 base for V and 4 bases for J; bases not matched to a gene: 4. The CDR3: CASSLRDRGVTEAFF. The DNA of the CDR3 is TGCGCCAGCAGCTTGCGGGACAGGGGAGTCACTGAAGCTTTCTTT.

In DNA, the CDR3 is TGCGCCAGCAGCTTGGAGATCCGTCGACAGGGAAATGGCTACACCTTC. Amino acid sequence: CASSLEIRRQGNGYTF. The J gene is TRBJ1-2, the V gene TRBV5-1; 7 bases are a match to TRBD1. The germline V gene has CDR1 SGHRS and CDR2 YFSETQ. There are 16 residues in the CDR3. The J segment lost 6 bases and the V segment lost 0 bases, leaving 11 bases of the junction unmatched.

The chain is built from TRBV29-1 and TRBJ1-1, with 11 bases fitting TRBD1. The germline CDR1 and CDR2 sequences are SQVTM and ANQGSEA. With 6 bases clipped from V and 3 bases from J, the junction kept 6 bases outside the gene matches. This CDR3 comprises 14 residues. The CDR3 here is CSVRRDRGYTEAFF. CDR3 bases: TGCAGCGTGAGGCGGGACAGGGGGTACACTGAAGCTTTCTTT.

V usage is TRBV7-2 and J usage is TRBJ1-6; D remains ambiguous. V dropped 7 bases and J dropped 0 bases, with 13 bases sitting between them. CDR3 length: 16 amino acids. Germline lookup yields CDR1 SGHTA and CDR2 FQGNSA. The chain's CDR3 is CASTKEGGSYNSPLHF. CDR3 in DNA: TGTGCCAGCACCAAGGAGGGTGGCTCCTATAATTCACCCCTCCACTTT.

V gene TRBV9 combines with J gene TRBJ2-3, with 9 bases matching TRBD2. Germline trimming cut 0 bases from V and 6 bases from J; bases unmatched to any gene: 8. Germline V gene sequence: CDR1 SGDLS, CDR2 YYNGEE. The CDR3 totals 16 residues. The CDR3 sequence is CASSVGGGRVGDTQYF. The CDR3, as DNA: TGTGCCAGCAGCGTAGGAGGCGGGAGGGTAGGTGATACGCAGTATTTT.

The rearrangement joins TRBV5-4 to TRBJ2-2, with TRBD2 matching 8 bases. In germline, CDR1 is SGHNT, CDR2 YYREEE (reference sequence). The CDR3 runs to 18 residues. The ends lost 4 bases at V and 5 bases at J; junction bases unmatched: 16. CDR3 loop: CASSPGVLAGGVTGELFF. The CDR3 DNA is TGTGCCAGCAGCCCAGGAGTGTTGGCGGGAGGCGTAACCGGGGAGCTGTTTTTT. The variable domain in full, with the rest retrieved from reference TRBV5-4 and TRBJ2-2, is ETGVTQSPTHLIKTRGQQVTLRCSSQSGHNTVSWYQQALGQGPQFIFQYYREEENGRGNFPPRFSGLQFPNYSSELNVNALELDDSALYLCASSPGVLAGGVTGELFFGEGSRLTVL.

This CDR3 reads CASSGLADSYNEQFF. CDR3 coding DNA: TGTGCCAGCAGTGGACTAGCGGACTCCTACAATGAGCAGTTCTTC. J is TRBJ2-1 and V is TRBV6-1; 9 nucleotides line up with TRBD2. V was pared by 4 bases and J by 0 bases, with 1 base of the junction left unmatched. From germline, CDR1 is MNHNS and CDR2 SASEGT. The CDR3 contains 15 residues.

The chain couples TRBV7-9 to TRBJ1-1; D not certain. Germline lookup yields CDR1 SEHNR and CDR2 FQNEAQ (reference sequence). V was pared by 5 bases and J by 11 bases, with 15 bases between. This CDR3 has 12 amino acids. The CDR3 nucleotides read TGTGCCAGCAGCCGGACCCTCGGCGGGGCTTTCTTT. Encoded protein: CASSRTLGGAFF.

This chain joins TRBV30 and TRBJ2-1; 10 bases agree with TRBD2. This CDR3 comprises 13 residues. V lost 1 base and J lost 7; bases outside the gene matches: 1. Germline CDR1 is GTSNPN and CDR2 is SVGIG (reference sequence). The CDR3 DNA reads TGTGCCTGGAGTGGACTAGCGGGTAATGAGCAGTTCTTC. It translates to CAWSGLAGNEQFF.

The CDR3 region has the DNA TGTGCCAGCAGCTTAGGCACCTCTACCCACGAGCAGTACTTC. Amino acid sequence: CASSLGTSTHEQYF. This sequence joins TRBV7-9 and TRBJ2-7, with D unclear. This CDR3 spans 14 amino acids. Trimming shortened V by 1 base and J by 5 bases, and 12 bases separated the two germline ends. Germline CDR1 reads SEHNR; CDR2 reads FQNEAQ (reference sequence). The full variable domain, completed using reference TRBV7-9 and TRBJ2-7, is DTGVSQNPRHKITKRGQNVTFRCDPISEHNRLYWYRQTLGQGPEFLTYFQNEAQLEKSRLLSDRFSAERPKGSFSTLEIQRTEQGDSAMYLCASSLGTSTHEQYFGPGTRLTVT.

V gene TRBV4-1 combines with J gene TRBJ1-4; 8 nucleotides match TRBD1. This CDR3 has 13 amino acids. V lost 8 bases and J lost 7; bases outside the gene matches: 6. Germline V gives CDR1 MGHRA, CDR2 YSYEKL. CDR3 protein: CASHPTGGEKLFF. CDR3 coding DNA: TGCGCCAGCCACCCAACAGGGGGTGAAAAACTGTTTTTT.

The V and J genes are TRBV19 and TRBJ2-3; the match to TRBD1 covers 7 bases. CDR3 size: 16 residues. Looked up from germline, CDR1 is LNHDA and CDR2 is SQIVND (reference sequence). V lost 5 bases to trimming and J lost 3 bases; unmatched junction nucleotides: 11. The CDR3 nucleotides read TGTGCCAGTAGTCGACCGGGACAGATAGGTACAGATACGCAGTATTTT. Protein sequence: CASSRPGQIGTDTQYF.

The chain has TRBV7-7 and TRBJ1-4, with 8 bases fitting TRBD1. V trimming: 5 bases; J trimming: 5 bases; junction bases outside the gene matches: 7. Germline V gene data show CDR1 as SSHAT and CDR2 as FNYEAQ (reference sequence). The CDR3 is 15 residues long. DNA of the CDR3: TGTGCCAGCAGCCATCGGACAGGGCCGAATGAAAAACTGTTTTTT. Translation gives CASSHRTGPNEKLFF. Combining the CDR3 with reference TRBV7-7 and TRBJ1-4 gives the whole variable domain GAGVSQSPRYKVTKRGQDVTLRCDPISSHATLYWYQQALGQGPEFLTYFNYEAQPDKSGLPSDRFSAERPEGSISTLTIQRTEQRDSAMYRCASSHRTGPNEKLFFGSGTQLSVL.

This chain uses TRBV29-1 with TRBJ2-1, with 8 positions matching TRBD1. The CDR3 has 13 amino acids. Germline assignment: CDR1 SQVTM and CDR2 ANQGSEA. V lost 3 bases, J lost 8 bases, and 6 bases stayed unmatched. In DNA, the CDR3 is TGCAGCGTTGAGGACAGGGTGGGCGATGAGCAGTTCTTC. Encoded protein: CSVEDRVGDEQFF.

This chain connects TRBV15 to TRBJ2-2; 8 positions match TRBD2. This CDR3 has 18 amino acids. With V trimmed by 0 bases and J by 7 bases, 13 bases remained unmatched. Looked up from germline, CDR1 is LNHNV and CDR2 is YYDKDF (reference sequence). The CDR3 spells CATSRDQSSGPRGGELFF. CDR3 sequence (DNA): TGTGCCACCAGCAGAGATCAATCTAGCGGGCCTCGGGGCGGGGAGCTGTTTTTT.

The chain links TRBV7-2 to TRBJ2-1, with 10 bases lining up with TRBD1. The CDR3 runs to 16 residues. The ends lost 2 bases at V and 0 bases at J; junction bases unmatched: 1. Germline-derived CDR1 and CDR2 are SGHTA and FQGNSA. CDR3 coding DNA: TGTGCCAGCAGCTTAAGGGACAGGGGCTCCTACAATGAGCAGTTCTTC. The encoded protein is CASSLRDRGSYNEQFF. The full variable domain, rest sourced from reference TRBV7-2 and TRBJ2-1, is GAGVSQSPSNKVTEKGKDVELRCDPISGHTALYWYRQSLGQGLEFLIYFQGNSAPDKSGLPSDRFSAERTGGSVSTLTIQRTQQEDSAVYLCASSLRDRGSYNEQFFGPGTRLTVL.